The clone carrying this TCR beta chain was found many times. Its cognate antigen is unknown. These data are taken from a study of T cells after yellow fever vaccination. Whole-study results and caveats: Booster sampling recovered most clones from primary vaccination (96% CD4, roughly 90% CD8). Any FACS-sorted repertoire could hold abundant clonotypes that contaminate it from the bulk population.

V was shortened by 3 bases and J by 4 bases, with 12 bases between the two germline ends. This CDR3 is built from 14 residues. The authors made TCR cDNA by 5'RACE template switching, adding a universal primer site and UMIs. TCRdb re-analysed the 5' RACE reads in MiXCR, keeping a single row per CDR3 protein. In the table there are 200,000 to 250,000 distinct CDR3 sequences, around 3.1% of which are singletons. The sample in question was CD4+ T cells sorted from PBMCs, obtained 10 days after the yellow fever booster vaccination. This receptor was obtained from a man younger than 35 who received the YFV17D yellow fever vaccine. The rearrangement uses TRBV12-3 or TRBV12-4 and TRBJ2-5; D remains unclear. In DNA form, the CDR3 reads TGTGCCAGCAGTTTGTTAGCCGTGTTAGAGACCCAGTACTTC. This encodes CASSLLAVLETQYF.